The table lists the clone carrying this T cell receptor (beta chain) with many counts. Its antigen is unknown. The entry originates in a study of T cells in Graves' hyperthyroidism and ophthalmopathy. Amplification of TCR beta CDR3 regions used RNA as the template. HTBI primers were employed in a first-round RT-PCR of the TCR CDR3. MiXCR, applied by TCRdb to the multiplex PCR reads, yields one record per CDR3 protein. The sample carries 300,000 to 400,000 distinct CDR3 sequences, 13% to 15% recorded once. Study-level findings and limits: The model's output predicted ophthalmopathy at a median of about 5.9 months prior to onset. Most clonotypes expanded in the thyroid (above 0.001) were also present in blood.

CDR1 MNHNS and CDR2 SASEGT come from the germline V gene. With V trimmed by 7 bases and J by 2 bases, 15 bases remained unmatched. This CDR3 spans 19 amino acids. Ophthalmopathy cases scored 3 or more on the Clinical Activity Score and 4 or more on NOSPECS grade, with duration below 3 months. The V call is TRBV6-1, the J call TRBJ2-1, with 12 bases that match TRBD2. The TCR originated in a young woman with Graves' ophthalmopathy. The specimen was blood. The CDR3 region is CASKLSTSGGPIAYNEQFF. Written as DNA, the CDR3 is TGTGCCAGCAAGCTTTCGACTAGCGGGGGCCCCATCGCCTACAATGAGCAGTTCTTC.